This T cell receptor beta chain was sequenced in a study of Ad26.COV2.S vaccination and SARS-CoV-2 variants. The wider study: Administration of Ad26.COV2.S was intramuscular, either once or twice 56 days apart.

The method was immunoSEQ multiplex PCR; TCRdb's version includes in-frame clones alone and lacks a portion of them. The table shows around 300,000 clones, with approximately 86% occurring only once. Sample treatment: about 20 received Ad26.COV2.S at low or high dose, single or two shots; several received placebo; per-sample allocation not given. Day 63 following the first vaccine or placebo injection was when the samples were taken. CDR1 is LGHNA and CDR2 is YNFKEQ in the germline V gene. Trimming left V 1 base short and J 0 bases short, with 7 bases between. CDR3 length: 15 amino acids. The specimen was peripheral blood, collected in a trial of Ad26.COV2.S vaccine versus placebo. The receptor was isolated from a person between 18 and 59 years old who received the Ad26.COV2.S COVID-19 vaccine or a placebo. The J gene is TRBJ2-1, the V gene TRBV4-2, with no clear D. CDR3 in amino acids: CASSQGSSSYNEQFF. The CDR3 coding sequence is TGTGCCAGCAGCCAAGGGTCAAGCTCCTACAATGAGCAGTTCTTC.